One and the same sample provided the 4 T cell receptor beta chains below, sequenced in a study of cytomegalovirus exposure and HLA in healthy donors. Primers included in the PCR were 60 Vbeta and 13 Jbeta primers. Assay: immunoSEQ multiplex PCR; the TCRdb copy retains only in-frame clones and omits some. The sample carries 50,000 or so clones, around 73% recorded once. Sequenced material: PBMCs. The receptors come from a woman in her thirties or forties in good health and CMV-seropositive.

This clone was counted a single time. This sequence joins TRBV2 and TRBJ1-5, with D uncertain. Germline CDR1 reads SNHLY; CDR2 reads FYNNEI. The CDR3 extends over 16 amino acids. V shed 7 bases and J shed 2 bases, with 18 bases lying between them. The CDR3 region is CASKNRGYEGNQPQHF. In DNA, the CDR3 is TGTGCCAGCAAGAACCGGGGATATGAAGGCAATCAGCCCCAGCATTTT.

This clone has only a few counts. The CDR3 here is CASRGTAGPQPQHF. The CDR3 nucleotides are TGTGCCAGCAGGGGGACTGCGGGTCCTCAGCCCCAGCATTTT. This chain links TRBV6-1 with TRBJ1-5; tentatively, D is TRBD1 (5 bases). Germline V CDR1 and CDR2: MNHNS, SASEGT. The CDR3 is made up of 14 amino acids. The ends were cut back, 6 bases at V and 6 bases at J, with 15 bases in the middle.

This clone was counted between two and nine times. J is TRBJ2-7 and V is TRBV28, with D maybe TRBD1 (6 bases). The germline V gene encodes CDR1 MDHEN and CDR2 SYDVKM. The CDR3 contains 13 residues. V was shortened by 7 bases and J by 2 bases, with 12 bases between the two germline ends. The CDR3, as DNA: TGTGCCAGCACCGGGACAAGCACCTACGAGCAGTACTTC. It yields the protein CASTGTSTYEQYF.

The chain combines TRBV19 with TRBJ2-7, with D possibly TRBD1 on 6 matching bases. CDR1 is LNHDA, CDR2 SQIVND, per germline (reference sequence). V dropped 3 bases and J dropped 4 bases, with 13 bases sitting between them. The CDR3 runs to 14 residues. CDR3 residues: CASSITGHKYEQYF. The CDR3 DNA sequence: TGTGCCAGTAGTATCACGGGACACAAATACGAGCAGTACTTC.